One sample yielded the 26 T cell receptor beta chains listed below, sequenced in a study of T cells in Graves' hyperthyroidism and ophthalmopathy. Regions amplified from RNA transcripts were the TCR beta CDR3 regions. TCR CDR3 underwent first-round RT-PCR with the HTBI primer set. Each CDR3 protein is one row after TCRdb ran MiXCR on the multiplex PCR reads. Here the sample spans 250,000 or so distinct CDR3 sequences, approximately 15% being singletons. The sample comprised blood. The receptors derive from a woman in her thirties or forties with Graves' hyperthyroidism that later progressed to Graves' ophthalmopathy.

The V gene is TRBV5-1, the J gene TRBJ2-3; 7 bases line up with TRBD1. CDR3 size: 16 residues. The V and J ends lost 3 bases and 0 bases, in that order; junction bases with no gene match: 7. Germline V gene sequence: CDR1 SGHRS, CDR2 YFSETQ. DNA of the CDR3: TGCGCCAGCAGCTCCAAGACAGGGTTAAGCACAGATACGCAGTATTTT. Translation gives CASSSKTGLSTDTQYF.

This clonotype was counted at least ten times. The genes are TRBV12-3 or TRBV12-4 and TRBJ2-3, with TRBD2 matching over 14 bases. Trimming removed 8 bases from V and 4 bases from J; junction bases left unmatched: 5. CDR3 size: 15 residues. CDR3 coding DNA: TGTGCCAGCGAAGGACTAGCGGGAGGTTCAGATACGCAGTATTTT. Translated: CASEGLAGGSDTQYF.

This clonotype was recorded at least ten times. The chain couples TRBV29-1 to TRBJ2-3; 7 bases align to TRBD2. Looked up from germline, CDR1 is SQVTM and CDR2 is ANQGSEA. The V and J ends lost 6 bases and 2 bases, in that order; junction bases with no gene match: 8. The CDR3 has 14 residues. CDR3 amino acids: CSVMTSSSTDTQYF. CDR3 DNA sequence: TGCAGCGTCATGACTAGCAGCTCCACAGATACGCAGTATTTT.

Many counts were recorded for this clonotype. The rearrangement uses TRBV28 and TRBJ1-1; 8 nucleotides align to TRBD1. The V segment lost 5 bases and the J segment 5 bases; nucleotides outside the gene matches: 7. Germline V gives CDR1 MDHEN, CDR2 SYDVKM. CDR3 size: 14 residues. The CDR3 bases are TGTGCCAGCAGTCCGACAGGGGAAGGGACTGAAGCTTTCTTT. It is translated as CASSPTGEGTEAFF.

V is TRBV6-2 or TRBV6-3 and J is TRBJ1-5, with D perhaps TRBD1 (6 bases). The V gene lost 8 bases and the J gene lost 5 bases, with 19 bases spanning the gap. Germline V gene sequence: CDR1 MNHEY, CDR2 SVGEGT. CDR3 length equals 15 residues. In DNA, the CDR3 is TGTGCCAGCCAATCTTACAGGGAAGGTGATCAGCCCCAGCATTTT. It codes for CASQSYREGDQPQHF.

This chain connects TRBV11-2 to TRBJ2-1, with 13 bases aligning to TRBD2. V was pared by 5 bases and J by 9 bases, with 4 bases of the junction left unmatched. Germline V lookup: CDR1 SGHAT, CDR2 FQNNGV. The CDR3 consists of 14 residues. Written as DNA, the CDR3 is TGTGCCAGCAGCCTACTAGCGGGAGGGATTGAGCAGTTCTTC. This codes for CASSLLAGGIEQFF.

This clonotype occurred a few times. The rearrangement links TRBV4-1 to TRBJ2-7, with 7 bases identical to TRBD1. The junction had 17 bases not matched to a gene; V was cut back by 11 bases and J by 7 bases. The CDR3 is 14 amino acids. Looked up from germline, CDR1 is MGHRA and CDR2 is YSYEKL. CDR3: CAGPCQRGPGEQYF. CDR3 DNA: TGCGCCGGCCCCTGTCAAAGGGGGCCGGGGGAGCAGTACTTC.

This clonotype came up many times. J is TRBJ1-1 and V is TRBV12-3 or TRBV12-4, with a possible D match to TRBD1 (6 bases). Trimming removed 5 bases from V and 3 bases from J, with 13 bases in between. The CDR3 totals 14 residues. CDR3 coding DNA: TGTGCCAGCAGTCGTCGGACAGTCGACACTGAAGCTTTCTTT. Protein product: CASSRRTVDTEAFF.

This clonotype was picked up many times. The rearrangement joins TRBV7-8 to TRBJ2-3; D call uncertain. Germline CDR1 SGHVS, CDR2 FQNEAQ. V lost 2 bases to trimming and J lost 3 bases, with 6 bases between them. This CDR3 is built from 13 residues. The CDR3 DNA sequence: TGTGCCAGCAGCTTAAGCAGTACAGATACGCAGTATTTT. This codes for CASSLSSTDTQYF.

This clonotype was seen many times. CDR3 sequence: CASSYLAGGPNEQFF. The DNA for the CDR3 is TGTGCCAGCAGTTATCTAGCGGGAGGGCCCAATGAGCAGTTCTTC. The J gene is TRBJ2-1, the V gene TRBV28, with 12 bases lining up with TRBD2. CDR3 size: 15 residues. V trimming: 4 bases; J trimming: 6 bases; junction bases outside the gene matches: 4. The germline gives CDR1 MDHEN, CDR2 SYDVKM.

This clonotype has ten or more counts. This sequence joins TRBV24-1 and TRBJ1-1; 8 bases align to TRBD1. The trim removed 4 bases at V and 5 bases at J, leaving 5 bases unmatched. This CDR3 comprises 14 residues. The germline gives CDR1 KGHDR, CDR2 SFDVKD. The CDR3 here is CATSDSDRGTEAFF. As DNA, the CDR3 is TGTGCCACCAGTGACTCCGACAGGGGAACTGAAGCTTTCTTT.

This clonotype came up many times. At one end the junction does not follow the germline gene, possibly because of a read error. The chain joins TRBV7-8 to TRBJ2-1; 9 bases align to TRBD2. The CDR3 loop spans 16 amino acids. Looked up from germline, CDR1 is SGHVS and CDR2 is FQNEAQ. CDR3 in amino acids: CASSLVGLAHYNGQFF. The CDR3 DNA is TGTGCCAGCAGCTTAGTAGGACTAGCGCACTACAATGGGCAGTTCTTC.

In its sample, this clonotype was seen many times. The gene calls are TRBV7-8 and TRBJ2-4; the D gene is possibly TRBD2 (6 bases). V shed 5 bases and J shed 0 bases, with 14 bases lying between them. The CDR3 covers 16 residues. Germline V gives CDR1 SGHVS, CDR2 FQNEAQ. The CDR3 sequence: CASSLGLLLAKNIQYF. CDR3 nucleotide sequence: TGTGCCAGCAGCCTCGGACTACTACTAGCCAAAAACATTCAGTACTTC.

This clonotype was counted many times. The chain joins TRBV20-1 to TRBJ2-7; D remains unclear. Trimming left V 0 bases short and J 0 bases short, with 12 bases between. CDR1 is DFQATT, CDR2 SNEGSKA, per germline (reference sequence). This CDR3 has 15 residues. DNA of the CDR3: TGCAGTGCTAGAGAGTGGCGACTGAGCTCCTACGAGCAGTACTTC. Amino acid sequence: CSAREWRLSSYEQYF.

This clonotype was counted many times. The rearrangement uses TRBV27 and TRBJ2-1, with TRBD2 matching 9 bases. Germline CDR1 is MNHEY and CDR2 is SMNVEV (reference sequence). V lost 6 bases to trimming and J lost 4 bases; unmatched junction nucleotides: 7. The CDR3 is 15 residues long. The CDR3 reads CASSPLAGAYNEQFF. In DNA form, the CDR3 reads TGTGCCAGCAGCCCACTAGCGGGTGCATACAATGAGCAGTTCTTC.

In the case of this clonotype: This could be a read error, since a much larger clone is one nucleotide away. J is TRBJ1-3 and V is TRBV5-1; D is ambiguous. CDR1 is SGHRS, CDR2 YFSETQ, per germline. The CDR3 is 13 residues long. The CDR3 coding sequence is TGCGCCAGCAGAGCAAGCTCTGGAGACACCATATATTTT. Translating gives CASRASSGDTIYF.

This clonotype was detected many times. This chain uses TRBV12-3 or TRBV12-4 with TRBJ2-5; D call uncertain. The CDR3 is made up of 13 amino acids. V lost 6 bases and J 1 base, leaving 9 bases between the germline ends. The CDR3 DNA follows: TGTGCCAGCAGCCAACAACTCCAAGAGACCCAGTACTTC. This gives the protein CASSQQLQETQYF.

This clonotype has at least ten counts. The chain is built from TRBV5-1 and TRBJ2-3, with D possibly matching TRBD2 (6 bases). The CDR3 loop spans 13 amino acids. V lost 2 bases and J 4 bases, leaving 8 bases between the germline ends. CDR1 SGHRS and CDR2 YFSETQ come from the germline V gene. CDR3 protein: CASSFGSADTQYF. The CDR3 DNA sequence: TGCGCCAGCAGCTTCGGGAGTGCAGATACGCAGTATTTT.

V gene TRBV6-4 combines with J gene TRBJ1-1; TRBD1 is a possible D gene (5 bases). The CDR3 spans 13 residues. V was clipped by 6 bases and J by 11 bases, with 19 bases between them. Germline CDR1 MRHNA, CDR2 SNTAGT. CDR3 sequence reads: CASSEFPGTGAFF. For the CDR3, the DNA is TGTGCCAGCAGCGAATTCCCCGGGACCGGGGCTTTCTTT.

This clonotype was counted at least ten times. V gene TRBV28 combines with J gene TRBJ2-1, with 9 bases matching TRBD2. There are 17 residues in the CDR3. The germline V gene encodes CDR1 MDHEN and CDR2 SYDVKM. Trimming removed 4 bases from V and 0 bases from J; junction bases left unmatched: 7. The CDR3 region is CASSSLSGSVSYNEQFF. DNA of the CDR3: TGTGCCAGCAGTTCCCTTAGCGGGAGTGTCTCCTACAATGAGCAGTTCTTC.

At least ten counts were recorded for this clonotype. J is TRBJ2-2 and V is TRBV4-1; 7 bases are shared with TRBD2. The germline gives CDR1 MGHRA, CDR2 YSYEKL. Trimming took 6 bases from V and 4 from J; bases not matched to a gene: 11. CDR3 length: 16 amino acids. CDR3 residues: CASRMGGVLGTGELFF. The CDR3 DNA reads as TGCGCCAGCAGGATGGGAGGGGTCTTGGGCACCGGGGAGCTGTTTTTT.

The table lists this clonotype with many counts. The chain combines TRBV27 with TRBJ2-2; tentatively, D is TRBD2 (5 bases). Looked up from germline, CDR1 is MNHEY and CDR2 is SMNVEV (reference sequence). V was clipped by 6 bases and J by 8 bases, with 16 bases between them. The CDR3 length is 14 residues. CDR3: CASSVRGVSGELFF. CDR3 DNA: TGTGCCAGCAGCGTACGGGGAGTTTCAGGGGAGCTGTTTTTT.

This clonotype was picked up many times. The rearrangement joins TRBV5-4 to TRBJ1-1; 7 nucleotides align to TRBD1. V lost 4 bases and J lost 0; bases outside the gene matches: 6. The CDR3 covers 15 residues. CDR1 SGHNT and CDR2 YYREEE come from the germline V gene (reference sequence). CDR3 in DNA: TGTGCCAGCAGCCTCCGACAGGGAATGAACACTGAAGCTTTCTTT. Amino acids: CASSLRQGMNTEAFF.

The V and J genes are TRBV6-2 or TRBV6-3 and TRBJ2-7; 9 bases agree with TRBD2. The germline V gene encodes CDR1 MNHEY and CDR2 SVGEGT. V lost 3 bases and J lost 3; bases outside the gene matches: 6. The CDR3 loop spans 15 amino acids. The CDR3 sequence: CASSYGREGLYEQYF. The CDR3 DNA reads TGTGCCAGCAGTTATGGGCGGGAGGGCCTCTACGAGCAGTACTTC.

The genes are TRBV27 and TRBJ1-1, with D possibly being TRBD1 (5 bases). The length of the CDR3 is 13 residues. The V gene's germline CDR1 is MNHEY and CDR2 SMNVEV (reference sequence). V was trimmed by 3 bases and J by 10 bases, leaving 15 bases between them. The CDR3 nucleotides read TGTGCCAGCAGTTTTGCCAAGGGGCTTGGAGCTTTCTTT. Residues: CASSFAKGLGAFF.

This clonotype appeared many times. The V call is TRBV20-1, the J call TRBJ2-3, with 9 bases lining up with TRBD2. Trimming removed 3 bases from V and 2 bases from J; junction bases left unmatched: 6. From germline, CDR1 is DFQATT and CDR2 SNEGSKA (reference sequence). This CDR3 spans 15 amino acids. Written as DNA, the CDR3 is TGCAGTGCTAGCCGAGCTAGCGGGGCCACAGATACGCAGTATTTT. Translating it yields CSASRASGATDTQYF.